This TCR beta chain is drawn from a study of cytomegalovirus exposure and HLA in healthy donors (dated by TCRdb to between 2016 and 2019). About the study as a whole: According to an earlier analysis of a few hundred of the donors, about 179 million T cells yielded 117 million unique TCR beta sequences and around 280 Gb of sequence data. Roughly 320 gigabases of sequencing data and roughly 80 million unique TCR sequences made up an early release that covered about 640 HLA-typed donors. Of the 350 to 450 genotyped donors, 75% to 85% were placed in the genetic ancestry cluster associated with self-reported Caucasian donors. The study was designed to test whether signatures of past pathogen exposure could be identified by cataloging public T cell receptors. The study profiled the T cell repertoires of hundreds of subjects by immunosequencing and related them to cytomegalovirus serostatus. In addition to the first cohort of around 670 subjects, a separate validation cohort of 130 or so different subjects was used. The study combined high-throughput TCR immunosequencing, statistical association of individual TCRs with disease status, and machine learning to predict cytomegalovirus infection status. In a later analysis, previously published TCR beta repertoires from roughly 710 donors were re-analyzed and high-resolution HLA genotyping was added so that TCR occurrence patterns could be studied. Rather than drawing on any new phenotypic data, the later analysis identified candidate immune exposures from TCR beta sequences and the way those sequences occurred across donors. In an earlier analysis of 587 of the donors, high-throughput TCR beta sequencing was used to judge whether each TCR beta V gene segment behaved as functional or pseudogenic. Donor age, sex, ethnicity and CMV serostatus were compiled alongside the repertoire data. A later genetic analysis used genome-wide SNP genotypes for about three fifths of the 666 donors, treating that subset as a discovery cohort. Every repertoire in the discovery cohort had been generated on one and the same sequencing platform. Both class I and class II loci were covered by HLA typing, at four-digit resolution. Typing coverage differed by locus: A, B, C, DRB1 and DQB1 were typed in about 629-630 donors, DQA1 in roughly 500, DPA1 in around 600, and DPB1 in roughly 470. Five DR-DQ haplotypes were treated as single units for association and clustering because of strong linkage in the cohort. Across 300 to 400 genotyped donors of the cohort, an average of roughly 250,000 unique TCR beta nucleotide sequences per donor were sequenced, and around 20% of those sequences were non-productive. Beyond this particular receptor, the publication reports: A later analysis found that most CMV-associated TCR beta chains appeared HLA-restricted, with HLA associations seemingly driven largely by CMV exposure. V-gene and J-gene trimming of TCR beta chains was associated with a missense DCLRE1C variant in a later genetic analysis, and the association was replicated in an independent cohort. Because counts were too low, under 20 rarely observed V segments, including chromosome 9 orphons, were left out of the earlier analysis of about 500 of the donors. The sequencing pipeline was judged likely to have produced a cluster of highly shared sequence variants as a technical artifact. Compared with the 666-donor mean, donors in an Asian-associated ancestry cluster had fewer N-insertions in productive TCRs, according to a later genetic analysis. A total of 164 TCR beta chains were listed by the study as associated with cytomegalovirus. HLA typing was unavailable for some donors at each locus, so association tests used only the typed subset. A further reported finding was that TCR beta sequences accurately predicted the HLA-A and HLA-B alleles for most subjects in the first cohort. Assigning TCR associations to individual alleles was difficult when HLA alleles, especially DR and DQ, strongly co-occurred. The classifier was reported to diagnose cytomegalovirus status with high specificity and sensitivity in both the original cohort and the validation cohort. Some IMGT-functional V segments, including TRBV6-2 and TRBV6-3, could not be distinguished by the 87-base-pair reads and were therefore excluded. In vitro tests confirmed that three of the cytomegalovirus-associated TCR beta chains recognize cytomegalovirus antigens. Across donors, most TCR sequences were observed very rarely, whereas some public TCRs were present in many individuals. According to a later analysis, TCR association rates differed among HLA loci, with DRB1 alleles showing the most associated TCRs and HLA-C alleles showing the fewest. In a later analysis, HLA-associated TCR beta chains were found to be more clonally expanded and to have lower generation probabilities than equally common non-associated chains. An earlier analysis of approximately 570 of the donors showed that most TCR beta V segments appeared in productive rearrangements either about 87% or about 30% of the time, which broadly matched IMGT annotations. CMV serostatus was the only immune exposure information available for the cohort. The authors suggested that the approach could potentially be generalized to other disease states and immunological phenotypes. At a false discovery rate of 0.05, a later analysis linked roughly 17,000 TCR beta sequences to specific HLA alleles. Sequencing depth was assumed to be roughly uniform across donors in the presence/absence analyses, though that assumption may not hold. In this cohort, only TCR beta chains were sequenced, and detectable features were limited by the absence of alpha or paired-chain data. According to a later analysis, parvovirus B19, influenza, CMV and Epstein-Barr virus appeared linked to several top co-occurrence clusters. Correlated functional status among segregating V segments might reflect linkage disequilibrium, but an unknown experimental factor could not be ruled out.

The method was the immunoSEQ multiplex PCR assay. A mixture of 60 forward primers for TCR Vbeta segments and 13 reverse primers for TCR Jbeta segments was used in the multiplex PCR. Amplification of the CDR3 region of rearranged TCR beta genes was performed with a multiplex PCR assay on genomic DNA. Amplified TCR beta libraries were sequenced as 87-base-pair reads on the Illumina HiSeq System. For the original study's pipeline: In a later analysis, tens of millions of unique TCR beta chains were counted across the 500 to 850 repertoires, and roughly 11 million of these chains were shared by at least two donors. To remove PCR and sequencing errors, raw reads were error-corrected and collapsed into unique sequences using a nearest-neighbor algorithm that merged closely related sequences. Alignment of CDR3 sequences to IMGT reference sequences was used to assign V, D and J gene segments. For a sequence to be retained, a match of at least six nucleotides was required to both a V gene segment and a J gene segment. Rearrangements were called productive when the CDR3 lacked stop codons and stayed in frame with V and J; all others were non-productive. Following IMGT convention, CDR3 was defined as the stretch from the second conserved V-encoded cysteine to the conserved J-encoded phenylalanine. The earlier analysis of 587 of the donors excluded any sequence lacking an unambiguous match to a single V gene segment. In an earlier analysis of roughly 600 of the donors, a V segment was called functional when productive rearrangements were above 56.7%, and segregating when the standard deviation between donors exceeded 5%. To diagnose cytomegalovirus status from the catalog of TCR beta chain sequences, a statistical classification framework was built. V and J gene assignment, in a later analysis, came from comparing TCR nucleotide sequences with IMGT/GENE-DB human TR gene sequences. Using the TCRdist pipeline, a later analysis assigned CDR3 sequences along with most-parsimonious VDJ recombination scenarios. In a later analysis, every TCR beta chain was defined by the combination of its CDR3 amino acid sequence and its V-gene family, and reads without a unique V-gene family were dropped. In a later analysis, approximately 590 highly shared, low-generation-probability nucleotide sequences were removed to address suspected cross-contamination and a sequencing artifact. A later analysis calculated a clonal expansion index for each public chain from normalized within-repertoire ranks of inferred template counts. In a later analysis, generation probabilities were computed with a VDJ recombination model fitted to out-of-frame rearrangements, and the resulting probabilities were checked against IGoR. A later analysis scored TCR-TCR, TCR-HLA and TCR-CMV co-occurrence with hypergeometric tests, applying a repertoire-size bias correction to TCR pairs. A later analysis estimated false discovery rates by permuting HLA or CMV assignments 20 times. In a later analysis, co-occurring TCRs were grouped using DBSCAN, with TCRdist sequence similarity added in when clustering inside HLA-allele-positive subsets. Co-occurrence clustering excluded repertoires with fewer than 30,000 or more than 120,000 public chains, plus five with anomalous nucleotide sharing. TCRdb retrieved this table from immuneACCESS and kept in-frame rearrangements only. Not all clones are present; in checked studies, unresolved V genes account for under half, and no reason is known for the remainder. V and J calls and clone size are copied from that table; D and trimming were computed from the DNA. The sample records 210,000 or so clones, about 85% of which are singletons. Of the sample, roughly 0.24% falls within the top ten clones.

This clone was found once. Its antigen is unknown. No base qualities exist here, and no much larger clone lies one base off it. Measured from the cysteine to the phenylalanine, the CDR3 is 13 residues long. The entry retains the CDR3 DNA only, 39 bases that are in frame from base 1. V drops 0 bases and J drops 5 bases, leaving 6 bases in between. From the germline V gene (reference sequence), CDR1 is SGHNT and CDR2 is YYREEE. The cohort was made up of 650 to 700 healthy bone marrow donors. At the time of sampling, every cohort member was nominally healthy, though immune exposures that went unrecorded were likely present. The donor tested CMV seronegative and was one of the 352 seronegative cohort members. A peripheral blood sample was provided by each donor, and peripheral blood mononuclear cells were used for TCR beta sequencing. The Qiagen DNeasy Blood Extraction Kit was used to extract genomic DNA from the blood cell samples.

Specimen: PBMCs. This chain is built from TRBV5-4 and TRBJ2-1, with no confident D gene call. This clonotype was sampled from a girl aged 2 to 9 in good health and CMV-seronegative. The CDR3 protein is CASSLDANNEQFF. The DNA sequence follows: TGTGCCAGCAGCTTGGATGCTAACAATGAGCAGTTCTTC.